This T cell receptor beta chain was recorded in a study of OX40 agonist ivuxolimab in advanced cancers. The V end was cut by 5 bases, the J end by 5 bases, with 12 bases between. Looked up from germline, CDR1 is SGHAT and CDR2 is FQNNGV. This CDR3 comprises 13 residues. A note on this clone: What it recognizes is unknown.

Clones were sequenced by immunoSEQ multiplex PCR, and TCRdb holds only the in-frame ones, with some missing. This sample has 70,000 to 100,000 clones, with around 91% found just once. Study results and limitations: Clonal expansion was seen in CD4+ and CD8+ blood T cells by week 6 at 0.1 to 3.0 mg/kg. Individuals who were partial responders at 0.1-3.0 mg/kg had clonal expansion that ranked among the lowest. The study did not work out the antigen specificity of the expanded peripheral T cells. Normalized T-cell clonal expansion was also low in some nonresponders.

Sequences were derived from CD4+ or CD8+ T cells sorted from blood, sampled in a trial of the OX40 agonist ivuxolimab. V and J are TRBV11-2 and TRBJ1-2; D uncertain. The receptor was isolated from an adult with an advanced solid tumor such as melanoma, head and neck, liver or kidney cancer. CDR3 DNA: TGTGCCAGCAGCCGAGCCCCAAATTATGGCTACACCTTC. Protein product: CASSRAPNYGYTF.